This T cell receptor (beta chain) appears in the sequencing data of a study of shared clonotypes between healthy human individuals. Findings and caveats of the study: Among non-shared clonotypes, generation probabilities were lower than among those shared by all four donors. Sampling included only blood; tissue repertoires likely differ.

Original data processing: Filtering was not the same, since immunoSEQ gave junction-only sequences without quality scores. This table comes from immunoSEQ multiplex PCR, and its TCRdb copy is limited to in-frame clones, with some not included. The DNA gave D and trimming, while V, J and clone size come from that table. The table lists hundreds of thousands of clones, around 72% of them singletons. About this clone itself: The antigen is unknown.

The study drew its donors from healthy HIV-negative adults without recent acute infections or vaccinations. The TCR comes from a woman in her twenties or thirties in good health. Input material: memory CD4+ T cells sorted from blood. Noted subset: CD45RA-negative fraction.

CDR3 sequence (DNA): TGTGCCATCAGTAGCGGGCTAGCGGGTGGGGAGACCCAGTACTTC. This encodes CAISSGLAGGETQYF. The chain has TRBV10-3 and TRBJ2-5, with TRBD2 matching 8 bases. The CDR3 is 15 amino acids. CDR1 and CDR2 from the germline V gene are ENHRY and SYGVKD. Germline trimming cut 5 bases from V and 5 bases from J; bases unmatched to any gene: 10.